This T cell receptor beta chain emerged from a study of response to subunit inactivated influenza vaccine (dated by TCRdb to the late 2010s). Broadly, across the study: To follow how T cells responded to a trivalent subunit inactivated influenza vaccine, the researchers relied on deep quantitative profiling of the T cell receptor repertoire.

Library prep was done by RT-PCR. Sequencing relied on an Illumina HiSeq 2500. TCRdb reprocessing: public reads trimmed at Q25 with fastp, clones called with MiXCR, in-frame beta chains kept. Every distinct CDR3 protein forms one entry, paired with its most common genes and DNA. The sample has approximately 160,000 distinct CDR3 sequences on record, roughly a tenth of them singletons. The top ten clonotypes cover 35% to 40% of the sample. Worth noting for this clonotype: The target of this receptor is not known. No base quality values were provided; no much bigger clone lies one nucleotide off.

Overall study results and their limits: The authors suggested that each seasonal influenza vaccination may recruit only a limited number of new T cells.

The receptor was derived from a man aged 50 to 75 who received an inactivated influenza vaccine. Donor details come from another sample of the same person, matched by shared clones. Material: CD8+ T cells sorted from PBMCs, obtained less than 30 months after vaccination.

The sequence in DNA is TGCGCCAGCAGCTTGGGGGGTGGCTTCACTGAAGCTTTCTTT. This gives the protein CASSLGGGFTEAFF. The rearranged chain carries TRBV5-1 and TRBJ1-1; no D gene can be assigned with confidence. V is pared back by 0 bases and J by 4 bases, with 10 bases lying between the germline termini. Based on the germline V gene, the CDR1 and CDR2 sequences are SGHRS and YFSETQ. From the cysteine up to the phenylalanine, the CDR3 has a length of 14 residues. Solely the CDR3 DNA is kept, with 42 bases framed from the first base.